This T cell receptor (beta chain) was sequenced for a study of blood T cell repertoires in COVID-19. Whole-study context: The United States, Italy and Spain provided the acute and convalescent COVID-19 samples.

A Seattle source enrolled patients during active infection and followed them longitudinally. CDR3 length equals 16 residues. Trimming removed 1 base from V and 6 bases from J, with 16 bases in between. Looked up from germline, CDR1 is SNHLY and CDR2 is FYNNEI. Original handling: Amplified reference gene primers provided the basis for estimating nucleated cell counts. The data were produced by immunoSEQ multiplex PCR, yet TCRdb's version contains in-frame clones alone and is incomplete. The V and J calls and the clone size are those of that table, but D and trimming were determined from the DNA. The table records hundreds of thousands of clones, roughly 85% of them present only once.

This receptor was identified in a man aged 50-59 years with COVID-19, enrolled during active disease. The chain combines TRBV2 with TRBJ2-1; weak D call: TRBD2 (7 bases). Sequenced: peripheral blood. CDR3 sequence: CASSEDRGGVSNEQFF. The CDR3 coding sequence is TGTGCCAGCAGTGAAGATAGGGGGGGAGTTAGCAATGAGCAGTTCTTC.